These T cell receptor beta chains were read from a single sample in a study of CD8 T cells in ankylosing spondylitis. TCRdb called the 5' RACE reads again in MiXCR, with one record for every CDR3 protein. This table holds almost 250,000 distinct CDR3 sequences, 30% to 35% found once. Input material: blood, either unsorted or a sorted T cell fraction (not recorded which). All receptors derive from a male donor with ankylosing spondylitis or in good health (not recorded which). CDR3s include the opening cysteine and the closing phenylalanine or tryptophan. The order of the fields is J gene, V gene, clone size, D gene, CDR3 DNA, CDR3 protein. The D gene is left open where the match is weak. The size entry is marked missing in some rows and otherwise reads once, few, many or a size class.

TRBJ1-4,TRBV7-2,.,.,TGTGCCAGCAGCGGCAGGGTAACTAATGAAAAACTGTTTTTT,CASSGRVTNEKLFF
TRBJ2-3,TRBV6-5,.,.,TGTGCCAGCAGTTCCCCGGGACAACTCGTCACGCAGTATTTT,CASSSPGQLVTQYF
TRBJ1-1,TRBV5-1,.,.,TGCGCCAGCAGCTTCGGTCAACGAACAAACGCTTTCTTT,CASSFGQRTNAFF
TRBJ1-2,TRBV29-1,few,.,TGCAGCGCCGAACCATCGACAGAAGCTAACTATGGCTACACCTTC,CSAEPSTEANYGYTF
TRBJ2-2,TRBV5-6,few,.,TGTGCCAGCAGCTTGACCGGCCCCGGGGAGCTGTTTTTT,CASSLTGPGELFF
TRBJ2-3,TRBV6-1,few,.,TGTGCCAGCAGCGAGGGAAGGGCGGTGGATACGCAGTATTTT,CASSEGRAVDTQYF
TRBJ2-3,TRBV20-1,few,.,TGCAGTGCTAGAGATGGGCCCGGAGATACGCAGTATTTT,CSARDGPGDTQYF
TRBJ1-1,TRBV5-1,.,.,TGCGCCAGCAGCTTGTCGCCAGAGAACACTGAAGCTTTCTTT,CASSLSPENTEAFF
TRBJ2-5,TRBV5-8,.,.,TGTGCCAGCAGCTTAGGAACGTTGGAGACCCAGTACTTC,CASSLGTLETQYF
TRBJ2-7,TRBV7-9,few,TRBD1,TGTGCCAGCAGCTTTGGGACAGGGAACTACGAGCAGTACTTC,CASSFGTGNYEQYF
TRBJ2-1,TRBV7-9,.,TRBD2,TGTGCCAGCAGCTTAGTAGGGACTAAAGACAATCGGCAGTTCTTC,CASSLVGTKDNRQFF
TRBJ2-5,TRBV20-1,.,TRBD2,TGCAGTGCCGCCCGGCGGACTAGCGGGGGGCCAAAAGTAGAGACCCAGTACTTC,CSAARRTSGGPKVETQYF
TRBJ1-2,TRBV12-3/TRBV12-4,.,.,TGTGCCAGCAGCGAGGGACGGGGGACCTATGGCTACACCTTC,CASSEGRGTYGYTF
TRBJ2-1,TRBV11-2,few,.,TGTGCCAGCAGCCGTCCGAAAAGGGGGTATTCCTACAATGAGCAGTTCTTC,CASSRPKRGYSYNEQFF